These 11 T cell receptor beta chains were all obtained from the same sample, sequenced in a study of blood T cell repertoires in COVID-19. Assay used: immunoSEQ multiplex PCR; TCRdb lists only in-frame clones, some missing. The table shows 120,000 to 150,000 clones, with around 86% occurring only once. Sequenced material: peripheral blood. All receptors come from a human donor in a cohort sampled during active COVID-19.

This chain uses TRBV28 with TRBJ1-2, with TRBD1 identical over 8 bases. Per the germline V gene, CDR1 is MDHEN and CDR2 is SYDVKM. Trimming took 4 bases from V and 8 from J; bases not matched to a gene: 6. The CDR3 covers 13 residues. The CDR3 loop reads CASSSQGAYGYTF. The CDR3 bases are TGTGCCAGCAGTTCGCAGGGGGCGTACGGCTACACCTTC.

The V gene is TRBV5-1, the J gene TRBJ2-3, with a tentative D call TRBD2 (5 bases). Looked up from germline, CDR1 is SGHRS and CDR2 is YFSETQ. V lost 3 bases and J lost 7, with 15 bases in between. The CDR3 covers 14 residues. The CDR3 DNA sequence: TGCGCCAGCAGCTCACGGACCGGGGTCAATACGCAGTATTTT. Translating gives CASSSRTGVNTQYF.

The chain is built from TRBV3-1 (or the pseudogene TRBV3-2) and TRBJ2-2, with 7 nucleotides matching TRBD1. Germline values: CDR1 LGHDT, CDR2 YNNKEL (reference sequence). Trimming cost V 4 bases and J 5 bases; bases outside gene matches: 10. CDR3 size: 16 residues. DNA for the CDR3: TGTGCCAGCAGCCGACCCACCGGGACAGCTACCGGGGAGCTGTTTTTT. Protein: CASSRPTGTATGELFF.

The chain is built from TRBV19 and TRBJ2-1, with D possibly TRBD2 on 6 matching bases. Germline V CDR1 and CDR2: LNHDA, SQIVND (reference sequence). The ends were cut back, 4 bases at V and 0 bases at J, with 13 bases in the middle. The CDR3 has 16 residues. The CDR3 loop reads CASSTLSGHSYNEQFF. CDR3 in DNA: TGTGCCAGTAGTACTCTTAGCGGCCACTCCTACAATGAGCAGTTCTTC.

The J gene is TRBJ1-2, the V gene TRBV19; the match to TRBD1 covers 9 bases. Germline values: CDR1 LNHDA, CDR2 SQIVND (reference sequence). Trimming removed 7 bases from V and 6 bases from J; junction bases left unmatched: 15. CDR3 length: 16 residues. The CDR3 reads CASTSGQGPILHGYTF. CDR3 bases: TGTGCCAGTACCTCCGGACAGGGGCCTATCCTCCATGGCTACACCTTC.

The chain links TRBV19 to TRBJ2-1; TRBD1 might be the D (5 bases). The germline V and J ends were trimmed by 3 bases and 2 bases, with 11 bases remaining between them. The CDR3 is 15 residues long. Germline-derived CDR1 and CDR2 are LNHDA and SQIVND (reference sequence). The DNA of the CDR3 is TGTGCCAGTAGTATTGGGGCTAGTCCCTACAATGAGCAGTTCTTC. Its translation: CASSIGASPYNEQFF.

The DNA of the CDR3 is TGTGCCAGCACCGCCGCTTCAGGGGACCAGCCCCAGCATTTT. Translated: CASTAASGDQPQHF. The chain joins TRBV6-6 to TRBJ1-5, with D possibly being TRBD1 (6 bases). Germline CDR1 and CDR2: MNHNY and SVGAGI (reference sequence). CDR3 size: 14 residues. The V end lost 7 bases, the J end lost 7 bases, and 17 bases lay between the germline ends.

V and J are TRBV12-3 or TRBV12-4 and TRBJ2-1; 11 bases are a match to TRBD2. V shed 6 bases and J 9 bases; nucleotides not matched to a gene: 4. This CDR3 is 13 amino acids long. CDR3 nucleotide sequence: TGTGCCAGCAGGGCCGGGACTAGCGGTGAGCAGTTCTTC. This translates into CASRAGTSGEQFF.

V and J are TRBV3-1 (or the pseudogene TRBV3-2) and TRBJ1-5; D is unresolved. The length of the CDR3 is 14 residues. The germline gives CDR1 LGHDT, CDR2 YNNKEL (reference sequence). V dropped 0 bases and J dropped 6 bases, with 9 bases sitting between them. The CDR3 here is CASSQDWRSQPQHF. The CDR3, as DNA: TGTGCCAGCAGCCAAGATTGGAGGTCTCAGCCCCAGCATTTT.

The V gene is TRBV7-2, the J gene TRBJ1-2, with a weak D call TRBD1 (6 bases). Germline CDR1 and CDR2: SGHTA and FQGNSA. The V end lost 1 base, the J end lost 6 bases, and 9 bases lay between the germline ends. CDR3 size: 13 residues. In DNA, the CDR3 is TGTGCCAGCAGCTTAGATACAGGGAATGGCTACACCTTC. Translated: CASSLDTGNGYTF.

V usage is TRBV19 and J usage is TRBJ1-4; 7 positions agree with TRBD1. This CDR3 region has 13 residues. J lost 8 bases, V lost 6 bases, and 6 bases had no gene match. Germline CDR1 LNHDA, CDR2 SQIVND (reference sequence). The CDR3 loop reads CASRTTGREKLFF. CDR3 DNA sequence: TGTGCCAGTAGGACGACAGGGAGGGAAAAACTGTTTTTT.